The T cell receptor (beta chain) under discussion was sequenced for a study of somatic mutations in cytotoxic T cells in rheumatoid arthritis. Study overall: Before any treatment began, about 30 ml EDTA peripheral blood was collected from patients right after diagnosis.

Comments on this clone: The antigen remains undetermined.

Once isolated by positive magnetic bead selection, the CD4+ and CD8+ cells had their purity checked by flow cytometry. This table comes from immunoSEQ multiplex PCR, and its TCRdb copy is limited to in-frame clones, with some not included. This sample has more than 5,500 clones, with roughly 77% found just once. Notes on the study in general: Antigens bound by the expanded CD8+ clones were not identified.

The specimen sequenced was CD8+ T cells sorted from blood. The sequence was obtained from an adult with rheumatoid arthritis.

The CDR3 DNA is TGCGCCAGCAGCTGGGGCATGAATGAAAAACTGTTTTTT. It yields the protein CASSWGMNEKLFF. The chain joins TRBV5-1 to TRBJ1-4, with TRBD1 as a possible D gene (5 bases). From germline, CDR1 is SGHRS and CDR2 YFSETQ. Between the trimmed V and J ends, which lost 3 bases and 5 bases, there was a span of 8 bases. The CDR3 is made up of 13 amino acids.